One sample yielded the 22 T cell receptor beta chains listed below, sequenced in a study of CXCR3-negative and CXCR3-positive naive CD8 T cells (dated by TCRdb to the late 2010s). TCRdb names NextSeq 550 as the instrument used. The Human TCR Profiling Kit (MiLaboratory) was used to prepare UMI-labeled 5' RACE TRB cDNA libraries. Following TCRdb reprocessing, every CDR3 protein sequence forms one entry, and DNA is not provided. The record for this sample contains under 150,000 distinct CDR3 sequences. Around 0.54% of the sample goes to the ten largest clones. Findings and caveats that apply to the study as a whole: Compared with CXCR3-negative naive cells, CXCR3-positive naive cells had TRB CDR3s with higher hydrophobicity (lower Kidera factor 4), lower energy, and higher strength and volume indices.

Their recognized antigens are unknown. Specimen: naive CXCR3+ CD8+ T cells from blood. Reading the label with the study, this specimen's cell subset or site is: CD45RO-CCR7+CD27+CD95- naive CD8+ T cells expressing CXCR3 (TNR3+). Source of these receptors: a human donor in good health. Some clones in this sample may be carry-over from other donors' samples.

The J gene is TRBJ2-7, the V gene TRBV7-9. The CDR3 consists of 13 residues. CDR1 is SEHNR, CDR2 FQNEAQ, per germline (reference sequence). CDR3 residues: CASSFSGYYEQYF.

The rearrangement uses TRBV6-5 and TRBJ1-2; TCRdb calls TRBD1, which cannot be checked without DNA. The CDR3 runs to 14 residues. Germline assignment: CDR1 MNHEY and CDR2 SVGAGI. The CDR3 sequence: CASRLTGSSYGYTF.

The chain joins TRBV12-3 or TRBV12-4 to TRBJ2-7; TCRdb's assignment of TRBD2 cannot be checked, as there is no DNA. The CDR3 runs to 16 residues. The CDR3 sequence is CASSGEREGSSYEQYF.

The chain links TRBV20-1 to TRBJ1-2. This CDR3 contains 13 residues. CDR1 DFQATT and CDR2 SNEGSKA come from the germline V gene (reference sequence). The CDR3 here is CSARNEEWVGYTF.

This chain joins TRBV10-3 and TRBJ1-2. This CDR3 is 14 amino acids long. CDR1 is ENHRY, CDR2 SYGVKD, per germline. The chain's CDR3 is CAISESTSGYGYTF.

The CDR3: CASSLVGGASEAFF. J is TRBJ1-1 and V is TRBV7-2; TCRdb's assignment of TRBD1 cannot be checked, as there is no DNA. Germline V gene data show CDR1 as SGHTA and CDR2 as FQGNSA. The length of the CDR3 is 14 residues.

The chain links TRBV5-6 to TRBJ2-5; the TCRdb D gene call, TRBD1, has no DNA to confirm it. Germline V gene lookup returns CDR1 SGHDT and CDR2 YYEEEE. CDR3 size: 14 residues. CDR3 residues: CASTKQGGQETQYF.

The CDR3 is CASRGQGINEQYF. The V and J genes are TRBV5-1 and TRBJ2-7; the D call of TRBD1 rests on TCRdb alone, since no DNA is present to check it. Germline CDR1 and CDR2: SGHRS and YFSETQ. This CDR3 contains 13 residues.

This rearrangement joins TRBV18 to TRBJ1-1. Germline V gene data show CDR1 as KGHSH and CDR2 as LQKENI. This CDR3 is built from 14 residues. CDR3 in amino acids: CASSFFSDMGEAFF.

The rearrangement joins TRBV12-3 or TRBV12-4 to TRBJ1-1. CDR3 size: 14 residues. The chain's CDR3 is CASSLLDRNTEAFF.

The chain combines TRBV4-3 with TRBJ1-1. CDR1 LGHNA and CDR2 YSLEER come from the germline V gene. The CDR3 extends over 15 amino acids. CDR3 amino acids: CASSLGLDGNTEAFF.

This chain joins TRBV6-5 and TRBJ2-5; TCRdb gives TRBD1 as the D gene, but with no DNA this cannot be confirmed. This CDR3 comprises 15 residues. In germline, CDR1 is MNHEY, CDR2 SVGAGI. The CDR3 reads CASSYFDRGIGTQYF.

The V call is TRBV20-1, the J call TRBJ2-7. Germline CDR1 DFQATT, CDR2 SNEGSKA (reference sequence). The CDR3 consists of 15 residues. CDR3 in amino acids: CSATNVGESSYEQYF.

V and J are TRBV15 and TRBJ2-7; TCRdb selects TRBD1, and the lack of DNA leaves this call unchecked. The CDR3 length is 15 residues. Per germline, CDR1 LNHNV and CDR2 YYDKDF (reference sequence). The CDR3 reads CATSRARQASYEQYF.

The chain employs TRBV27 and TRBJ1-5. The germline gives CDR1 MNHEY, CDR2 SMNVEV (reference sequence). The CDR3 runs to 15 residues. CDR3: CASTQFGYSNQPQHF.

This chain links TRBV2 with TRBJ2-7; TCRdb selects TRBD1, and the lack of DNA leaves this call unchecked. The germline CDR1 and CDR2 sequences are SNHLY and FYNNEI. The CDR3 sequence is 16 residues long. CDR3 protein: CASSEWQGEFSYEQYF.

This CDR3 is CATTGPPLETQYF. The gene calls are TRBV28 and TRBJ2-5; lacking DNA, the TRBD1 call made by TCRdb goes unchecked. The CDR3 has 13 residues. Germline V gene sequence: CDR1 MDHEN, CDR2 SYDVKM. The entire variable domain, with the rest obtained from reference TRBV28 and TRBJ2-5, is as follows: DVKVTQSSRYLVKRTGEKVFLECVQDMDHENMFWYRQDPGLGLRLIYFSYDVKMKEKGDIPEGYSVSREKKERFSLILESASTNQTSMYLCATTGPPLETQYFGPGTRLLVL.

The chain employs TRBV19 and TRBJ1-5. This CDR3 contains 13 residues. Germline-derived CDR1 and CDR2 are LNHDA and SQIVND (reference sequence). CDR3 residues: CASSMDSNQPQHF.

This sequence joins TRBV7-9 and TRBJ1-5; the TRBD1 assignment by TCRdb is unverifiable without DNA. This CDR3 spans 16 amino acids. Germline CDR1 is SEHNR and CDR2 is FQNEAQ (reference sequence). CDR3 protein: CASSSPGTGDNQPQHF.

V and J are TRBV30 and TRBJ1-1; the TCRdb D gene call, TRBD1, has no DNA to confirm it. The CDR3 runs 15 residues. Germline V gene lookup returns CDR1 GTSNPN and CDR2 SVGIG (reference sequence). This chain's CDR3 is CAWSTGTGSDTEAFF.

The chain employs TRBV4-1 and TRBJ1-6; TCRdb's D call of TRBD1 is untestable without DNA. The CDR3 contains 14 residues. CDR1 and CDR2 from the germline V gene are MGHRA and YSYEKL. The CDR3: CASSQPLGVSPLHF.

The V and J genes are TRBV29-1 and TRBJ2-2; TCRdb's D call, TRBD2, is unchecked because there is no DNA. CDR1 and CDR2 from the germline V gene are SQVTM and ANQGSEA. This CDR3 has 13 amino acids. This chain's CDR3 is CSAARGSTGELFF.